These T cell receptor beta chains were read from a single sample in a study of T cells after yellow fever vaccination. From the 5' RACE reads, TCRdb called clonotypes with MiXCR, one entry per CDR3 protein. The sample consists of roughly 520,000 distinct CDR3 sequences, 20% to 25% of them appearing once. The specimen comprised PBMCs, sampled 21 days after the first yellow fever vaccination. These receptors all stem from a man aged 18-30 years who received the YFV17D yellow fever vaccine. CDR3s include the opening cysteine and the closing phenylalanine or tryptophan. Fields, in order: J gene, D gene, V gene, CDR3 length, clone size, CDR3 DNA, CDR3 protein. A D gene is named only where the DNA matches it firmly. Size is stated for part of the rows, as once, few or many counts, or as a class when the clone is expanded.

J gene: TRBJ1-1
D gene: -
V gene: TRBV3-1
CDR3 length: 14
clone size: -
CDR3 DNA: TGTGCCAGCAGCCGCTATGAGGTGAACACTGAAGCTTTCTTT
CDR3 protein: CASSRYEVNTEAFF

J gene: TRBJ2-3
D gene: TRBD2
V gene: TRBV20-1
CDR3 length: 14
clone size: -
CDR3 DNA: TGCAGTGCTAGAGAGCCCATGACTAGCCTTACGCAGTATTTT
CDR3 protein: CSAREPMTSLTQYF

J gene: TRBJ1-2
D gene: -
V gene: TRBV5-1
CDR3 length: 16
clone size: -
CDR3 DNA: TGCGCCAGCAGCTTACGCTCACTTCGAGGGGCCTTTGGCTACACCTTC
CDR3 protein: CASSLRSLRGAFGYTF

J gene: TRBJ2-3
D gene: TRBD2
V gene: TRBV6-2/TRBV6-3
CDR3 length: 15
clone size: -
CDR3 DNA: TGTGCCAGCAGTTTACTGGGACTATACACAGATACGCAGTATTTT
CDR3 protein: CASSLLGLYTDTQYF

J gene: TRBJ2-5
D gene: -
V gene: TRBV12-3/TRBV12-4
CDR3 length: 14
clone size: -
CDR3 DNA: TGTGCCAGCAGTTCGGTCAGGTTCCAAGAGACCCAGTACTTC
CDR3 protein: CASSSVRFQETQYF

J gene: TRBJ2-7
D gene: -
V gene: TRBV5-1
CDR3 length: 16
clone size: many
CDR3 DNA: TGCGCCAGCAGCTTGGGGGGGGAGTTCCGGGCCTACGAGCAGTACTTC
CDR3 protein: CASSLGGEFRAYEQYF

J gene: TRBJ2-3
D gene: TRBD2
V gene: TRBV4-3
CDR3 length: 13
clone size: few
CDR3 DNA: TGCGCCAGCAGCCAAGGGCGGGGGGGTACGCAGTATTTT
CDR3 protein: CASSQGRGGTQYF

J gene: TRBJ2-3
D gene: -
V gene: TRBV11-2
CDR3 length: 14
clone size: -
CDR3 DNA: TGTGCCAGCAGCTTAGCGGCTTACACAGATACGCAGTATTTT
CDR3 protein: CASSLAAYTDTQYF

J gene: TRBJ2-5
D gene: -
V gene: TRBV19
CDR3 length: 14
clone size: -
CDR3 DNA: TGTGCCAGTAGTACCCAATCAGAGGGGGAGACCCAGTACTTC
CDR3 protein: CASSTQSEGETQYF

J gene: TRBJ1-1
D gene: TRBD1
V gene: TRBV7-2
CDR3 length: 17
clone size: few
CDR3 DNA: TGTGCCAGCAGCTTAGCGCCGGGACAGGGGGCGCTTTCTGAAGCTTTCTTT
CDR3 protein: CASSLAPGQGALSEAFF

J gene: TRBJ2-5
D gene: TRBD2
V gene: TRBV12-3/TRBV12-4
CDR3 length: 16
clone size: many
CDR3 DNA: TGTGCCAGCACCGAGCGGGACGGGAGATCTCAAGAGACCCAGTACTTC
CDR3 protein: CASTERDGRSQETQYF

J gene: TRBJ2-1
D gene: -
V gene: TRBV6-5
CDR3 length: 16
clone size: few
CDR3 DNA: TGTGCCAGCAGTTACTTACATACCGGGGGCCCGCATGAGCAGTTCTTC
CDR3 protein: CASSYLHTGGPHEQFF

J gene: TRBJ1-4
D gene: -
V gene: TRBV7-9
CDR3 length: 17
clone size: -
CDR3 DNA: TGTGCCAGCAGCTCTTCCGCTCTTCATGGAACTAATGAAAAACTGTTTTTT
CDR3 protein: CASSSSALHGTNEKLFF

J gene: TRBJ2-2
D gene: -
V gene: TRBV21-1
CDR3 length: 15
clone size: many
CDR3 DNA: TGTGCCAGCAGCAAAGAACAGGGAAACACCGGGGAGCTGTTTTTT
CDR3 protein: CASSKEQGNTGELFF

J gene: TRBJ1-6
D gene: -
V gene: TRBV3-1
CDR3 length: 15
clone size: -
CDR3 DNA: TGTGCCAGCAGTCAGACCGGGACAAGTTATTCACCCCTCCACTTT
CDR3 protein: CASSQTGTSYSPLHF

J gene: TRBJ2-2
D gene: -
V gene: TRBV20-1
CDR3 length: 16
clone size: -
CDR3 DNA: TGCAGTGCTAGCGGATTGGGTAGGGCGAACACCGGGGAGCTGTTTTTT
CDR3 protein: CSASGLGRANTGELFF

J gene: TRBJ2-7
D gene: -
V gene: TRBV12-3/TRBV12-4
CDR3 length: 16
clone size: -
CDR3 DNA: TGTGCCAGCAGTTTTCTGCAGGAGAGAGGCTCCTACGAGCAGTACTTC
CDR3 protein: CASSFLQERGSYEQYF

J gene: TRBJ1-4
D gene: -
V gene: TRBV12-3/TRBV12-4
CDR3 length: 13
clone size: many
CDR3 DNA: TGTGCCAGCACCAATGAGGGGGGTGAAAAACTGTTTTTT
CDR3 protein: CASTNEGGEKLFF

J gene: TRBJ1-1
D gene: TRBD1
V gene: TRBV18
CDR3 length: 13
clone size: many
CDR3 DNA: TGTGCCAGCTCGGGGACAGGTTGGGCTGAAGCTTTCTTT
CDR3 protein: CASSGTGWAEAFF

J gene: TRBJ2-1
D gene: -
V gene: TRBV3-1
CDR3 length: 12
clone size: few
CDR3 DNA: TGTGCCAGCAGCCAAGTGGCGGTTGAGCAGTTCTTC
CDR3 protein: CASSQVAVEQFF

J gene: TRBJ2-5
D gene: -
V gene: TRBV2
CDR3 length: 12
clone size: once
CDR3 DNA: TGTGCCAGCAGAGCAGGGATACAGACCCAGTACTTC
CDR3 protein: CASRAGIQTQYF

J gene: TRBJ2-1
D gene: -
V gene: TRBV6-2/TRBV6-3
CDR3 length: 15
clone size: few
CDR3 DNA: TGTGCCAGCAGTTACCCGAATGGGGGATACAATGAGCAGTTCTTC
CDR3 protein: CASSYPNGGYNEQFF

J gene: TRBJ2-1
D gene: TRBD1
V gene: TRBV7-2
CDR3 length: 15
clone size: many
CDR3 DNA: TGTGCCAGCAGCTTAGCCGGGACAGCCTACAATGAGCAGTTCTTC
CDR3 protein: CASSLAGTAYNEQFF

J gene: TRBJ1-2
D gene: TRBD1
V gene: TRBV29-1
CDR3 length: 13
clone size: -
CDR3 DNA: TGCAGCGTCAGACAGGGGGCAAACTATGGCTACACCTTC
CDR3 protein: CSVRQGANYGYTF

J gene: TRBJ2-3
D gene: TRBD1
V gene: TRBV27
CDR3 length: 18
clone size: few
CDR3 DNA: TGTGCCAGCATCGTTGACAGGGACCGGCCTCATTCAATTAATACGCAGTATTTT
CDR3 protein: CASIVDRDRPHSINTQYF

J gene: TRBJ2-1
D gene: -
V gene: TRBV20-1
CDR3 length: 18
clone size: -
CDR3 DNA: TGCTGGGGCCGGGCTCGCGGCTCTTCCCTTAGCTCCTACAATGAGCAGTTCTTC
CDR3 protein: CWGRARGSSLSSYNEQFF

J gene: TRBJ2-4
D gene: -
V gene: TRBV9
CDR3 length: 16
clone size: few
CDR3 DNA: TGTGCCAGCAGCGCGAGCCCGGGCTTTATCAAAAACATTCAGTACTTC
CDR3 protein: CASSASPGFIKNIQYF

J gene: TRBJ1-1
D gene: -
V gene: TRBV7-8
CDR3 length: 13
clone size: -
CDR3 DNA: TGTGCCAGCAGAGGACACTTGAACACTGAAGCTTTCTTT
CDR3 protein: CASRGHLNTEAFF

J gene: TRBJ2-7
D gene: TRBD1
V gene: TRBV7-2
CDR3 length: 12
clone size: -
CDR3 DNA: TGTGCCAGTCGGGACAGGTGGAACGAGCAGTACTTC
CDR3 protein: CASRDRWNEQYF

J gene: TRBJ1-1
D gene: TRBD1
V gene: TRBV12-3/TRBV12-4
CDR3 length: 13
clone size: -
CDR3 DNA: TGTGCCAGCAGGACAGGGCGGGACACTGAAGCTTTCTTT
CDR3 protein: CASRTGRDTEAFF

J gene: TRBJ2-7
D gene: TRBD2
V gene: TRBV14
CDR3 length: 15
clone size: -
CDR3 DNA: TGTGCCAGCAGCCCCCCGGGACTACCCTTTTGGGAGCAGTACTTC
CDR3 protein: CASSPPGLPFWEQYF

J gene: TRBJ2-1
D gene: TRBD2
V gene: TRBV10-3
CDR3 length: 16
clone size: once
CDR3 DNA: TGTGCCATCAGTGAGTCGAGCGGGGGGCCGTCCAATGAGCAGTTCTTC
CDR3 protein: CAISESSGGPSNEQFF

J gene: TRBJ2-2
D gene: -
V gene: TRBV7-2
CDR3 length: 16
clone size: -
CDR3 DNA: TGTGCCAGCAGGGTGCACGGGACGGCGAACACCGGGGAGCTGTTTTTT
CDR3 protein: CASRVHGTANTGELFF

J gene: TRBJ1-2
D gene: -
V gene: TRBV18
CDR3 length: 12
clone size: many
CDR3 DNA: TGTGCCAGCTCTCGGCGGGACTATGGCTACACCTTC
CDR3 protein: CASSRRDYGYTF

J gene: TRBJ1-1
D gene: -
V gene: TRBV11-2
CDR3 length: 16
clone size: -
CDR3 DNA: TGTGCCAGCAGCTTAGTGTGGTCAGGGGCCGTCACTGAAGCTTTCTTT
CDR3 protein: CASSLVWSGAVTEAFF

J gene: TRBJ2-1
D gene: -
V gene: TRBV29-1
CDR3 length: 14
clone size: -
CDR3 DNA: TGCAGCGTTGAGGGAGACACCCTAGACAATGAGCAGTTCTTC
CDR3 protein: CSVEGDTLDNEQFF

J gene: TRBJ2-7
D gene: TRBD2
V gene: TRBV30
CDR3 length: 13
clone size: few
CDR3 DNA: TGTGCCTGGTCCAGGCTAGCGGGGGCCGAGCAGTACTTC
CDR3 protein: CAWSRLAGAEQYF

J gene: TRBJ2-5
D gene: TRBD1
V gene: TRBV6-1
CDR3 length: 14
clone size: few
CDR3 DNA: TGTGCCAGCAGCGGGGACAGTAGACAAGAGACCCAGTACTTC
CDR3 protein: CASSGDSRQETQYF

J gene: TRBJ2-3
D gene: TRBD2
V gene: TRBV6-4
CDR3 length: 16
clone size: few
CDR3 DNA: TGTGCCAGCAGCCGACTAGCCGGGGGGGGTCTAGATACGCAGTATTTT
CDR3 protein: CASSRLAGGGLDTQYF

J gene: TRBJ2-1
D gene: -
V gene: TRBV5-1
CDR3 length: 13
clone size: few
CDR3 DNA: TGCGCCAGCAGCCTAATACTAAGAGAGACCCCGTTCTTC
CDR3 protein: CASSLILRETPFF

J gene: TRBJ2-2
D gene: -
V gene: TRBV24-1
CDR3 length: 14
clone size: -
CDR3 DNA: TGTGCCACCAGTGGCCGACCAAACACCGGGGAGCTGTTTTTT
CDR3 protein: CATSGRPNTGELFF

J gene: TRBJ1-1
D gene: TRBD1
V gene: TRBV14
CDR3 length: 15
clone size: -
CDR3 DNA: TGTGCCAGCAGCCGAAGGGGACAGGCGAACACTGAAGCTTTCTTT
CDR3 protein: CASSRRGQANTEAFF

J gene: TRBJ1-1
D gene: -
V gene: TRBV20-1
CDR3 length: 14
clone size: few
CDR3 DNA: TGCAGTGCTCCTGGAGGGGCCGGGGGGACTGAAGCTTTCTTT
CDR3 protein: CSAPGGAGGTEAFF

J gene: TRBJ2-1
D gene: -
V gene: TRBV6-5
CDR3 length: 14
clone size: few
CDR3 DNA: TGTGCCAGCAGTTACTCGCTAGCCCAGGATGAGCAGTTCTTC
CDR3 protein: CASSYSLAQDEQFF

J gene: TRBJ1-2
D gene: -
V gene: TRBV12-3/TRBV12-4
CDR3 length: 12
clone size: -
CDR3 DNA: TGTGCCAGCAGTTTAGGTTTCTATGGCTACACCTTC
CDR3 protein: CASSLGFYGYTF

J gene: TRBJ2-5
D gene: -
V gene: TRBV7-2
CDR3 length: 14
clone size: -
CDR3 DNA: TGTGCCAGCAGCCCCCCCGCGGGTTCGGAGACCCAGTACTTC
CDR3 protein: CASSPPAGSETQYF

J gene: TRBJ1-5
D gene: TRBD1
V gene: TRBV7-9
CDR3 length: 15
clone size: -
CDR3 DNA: TGTGCCAGCAGCTTGGGAGGGACAGGGGCACAGCCCCAGCATTTT
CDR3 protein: CASSLGGTGAQPQHF

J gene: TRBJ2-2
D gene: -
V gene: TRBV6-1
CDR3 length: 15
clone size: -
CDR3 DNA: TGTGCCAGCAGTCCCCGGCCAGAGGGAACCGGGGAGCTGTTTTTT
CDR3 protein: CASSPRPEGTGELFF

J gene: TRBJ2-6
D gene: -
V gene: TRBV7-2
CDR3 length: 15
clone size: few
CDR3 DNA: TGTGCCAGCGGGGGGGCCCTCTCTGGGGCCAACGTCCTGACTTTC
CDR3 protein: CASGGALSGANVLTF

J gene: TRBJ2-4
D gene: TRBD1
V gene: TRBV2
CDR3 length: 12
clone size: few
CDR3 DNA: TGTGCCAGCCTAAACAGGGGGACCATTCAGTACTTC
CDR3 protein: CASLNRGTIQYF

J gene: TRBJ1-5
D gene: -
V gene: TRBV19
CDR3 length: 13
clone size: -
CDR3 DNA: TGTGCCAGCAATCCGACAGTCAATCAGCCCCAGCATTTT
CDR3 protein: CASNPTVNQPQHF

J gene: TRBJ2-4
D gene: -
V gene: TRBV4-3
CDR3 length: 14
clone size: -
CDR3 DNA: TGCGCCAGCAGCCAAGGAGGGGGGAACGGCATTCAGTACTTC
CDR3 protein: CASSQGGGNGIQYF

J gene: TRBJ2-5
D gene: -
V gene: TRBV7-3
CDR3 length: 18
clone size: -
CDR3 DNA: TGTGCCAGCAGCTTAAGAGCCCCGGGCCGCGATTCGAGGGAGACCCAGTACTTC
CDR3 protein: CASSLRAPGRDSRETQYF

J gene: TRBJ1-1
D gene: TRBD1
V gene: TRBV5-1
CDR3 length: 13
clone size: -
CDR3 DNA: TGCGCCAGCAGCCTTCAAGGGGGCCCTGAAGCTTTCTTT
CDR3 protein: CASSLQGGPEAFF

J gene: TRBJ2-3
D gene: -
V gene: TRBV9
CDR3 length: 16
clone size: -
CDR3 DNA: TGTGCCAGCAGCGTAGGAGGAGTCTCTAGCACAGATACGCAGTATTTT
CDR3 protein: CASSVGGVSSTDTQYF